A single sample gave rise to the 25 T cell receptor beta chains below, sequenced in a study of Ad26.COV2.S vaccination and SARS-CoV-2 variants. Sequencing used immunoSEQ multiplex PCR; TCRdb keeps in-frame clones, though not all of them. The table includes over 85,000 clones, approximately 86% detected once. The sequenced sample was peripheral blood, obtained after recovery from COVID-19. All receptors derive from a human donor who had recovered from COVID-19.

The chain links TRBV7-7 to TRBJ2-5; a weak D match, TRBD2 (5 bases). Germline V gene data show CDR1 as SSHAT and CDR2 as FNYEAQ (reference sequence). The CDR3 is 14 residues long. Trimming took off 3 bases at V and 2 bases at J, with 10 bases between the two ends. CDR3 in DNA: TGTGCCAGCAGCTTCCGGGGAACACAAGAGACCCAGTACTTC. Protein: CASSFRGTQETQYF.

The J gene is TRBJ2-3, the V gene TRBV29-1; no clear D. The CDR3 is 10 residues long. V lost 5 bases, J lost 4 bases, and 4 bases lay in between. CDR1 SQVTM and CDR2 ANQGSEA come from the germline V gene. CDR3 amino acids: CSVWPDTQYF. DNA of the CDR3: TGCAGCGTTTGGCCAGATACGCAGTATTTT.

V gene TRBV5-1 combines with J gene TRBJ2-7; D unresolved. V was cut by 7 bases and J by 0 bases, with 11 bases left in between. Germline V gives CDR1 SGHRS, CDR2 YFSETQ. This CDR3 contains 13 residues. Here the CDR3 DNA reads TGCGCCAGCCGCCGAGGAGACTCCTACGAGCAGTACTTC. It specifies CASRRGDSYEQYF.

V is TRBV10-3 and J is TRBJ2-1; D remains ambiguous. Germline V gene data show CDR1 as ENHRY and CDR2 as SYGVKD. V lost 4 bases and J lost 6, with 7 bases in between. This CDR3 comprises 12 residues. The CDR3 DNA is TGTGCCATCAGTGTCGGGTCCAATGAGCAGTTCTTC. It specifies CAISVGSNEQFF.

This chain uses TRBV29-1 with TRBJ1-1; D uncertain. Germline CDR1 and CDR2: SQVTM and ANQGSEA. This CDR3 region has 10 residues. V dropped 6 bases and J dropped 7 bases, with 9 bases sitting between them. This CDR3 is CSVGRGEAFF. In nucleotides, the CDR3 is TGCAGCGTCGGGAGAGGTGAAGCTTTCTTT.

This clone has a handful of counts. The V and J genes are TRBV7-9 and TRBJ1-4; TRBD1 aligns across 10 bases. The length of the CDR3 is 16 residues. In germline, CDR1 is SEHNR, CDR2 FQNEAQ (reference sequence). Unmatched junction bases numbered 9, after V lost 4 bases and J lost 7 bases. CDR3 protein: CASSSIGRDRGEKLFF. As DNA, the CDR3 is TGTGCCAGCAGCTCGATAGGCCGGGACAGGGGTGAAAAACTGTTTTTT.

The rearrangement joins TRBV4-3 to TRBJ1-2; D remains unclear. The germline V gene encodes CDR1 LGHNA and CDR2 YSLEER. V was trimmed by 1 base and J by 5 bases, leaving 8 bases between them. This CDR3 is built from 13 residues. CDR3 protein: CASSQAARYGYTF. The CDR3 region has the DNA TGCGCCAGCAGCCAAGCGGCGCGATATGGCTACACCTTC.

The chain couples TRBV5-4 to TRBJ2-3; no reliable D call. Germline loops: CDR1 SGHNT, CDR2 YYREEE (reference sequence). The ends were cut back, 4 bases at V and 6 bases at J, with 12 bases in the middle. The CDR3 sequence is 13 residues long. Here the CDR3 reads CASSPLPRDTQYF. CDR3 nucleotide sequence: TGTGCCAGCAGCCCCCTCCCCAGGGATACGCAGTATTTT.

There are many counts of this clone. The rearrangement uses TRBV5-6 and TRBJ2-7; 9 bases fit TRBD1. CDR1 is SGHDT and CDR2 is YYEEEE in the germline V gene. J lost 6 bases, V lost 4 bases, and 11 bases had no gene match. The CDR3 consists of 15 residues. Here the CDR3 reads CASSQWDRVGSEQYF. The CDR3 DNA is TGTGCCAGCAGCCAATGGGACAGGGTGGGAAGCGAGCAGTACTTC.

This CDR3 reads CASSQEGSVRTDTQYF. CDR3 sequence (DNA): TGCGCCAGCAGCCAAGAAGGTAGCGTTCGCACAGATACGCAGTATTTT. The genes are TRBV4-1 and TRBJ2-3; possibly TRBD2 for D (5 bases). Germline CDR1 and CDR2: MGHRA and YSYEKL. Trimming pared 0 bases from V and 1 base from J, leaving 11 bases between. This CDR3 comprises 16 residues.

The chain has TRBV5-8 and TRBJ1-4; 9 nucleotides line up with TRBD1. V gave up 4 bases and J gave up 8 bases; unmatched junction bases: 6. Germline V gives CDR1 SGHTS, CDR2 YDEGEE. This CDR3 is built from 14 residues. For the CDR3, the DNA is TGTGCCAGCAGCCCGGGACAGGGTTTCGAAAAACTGTTTTTT. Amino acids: CASSPGQGFEKLFF.

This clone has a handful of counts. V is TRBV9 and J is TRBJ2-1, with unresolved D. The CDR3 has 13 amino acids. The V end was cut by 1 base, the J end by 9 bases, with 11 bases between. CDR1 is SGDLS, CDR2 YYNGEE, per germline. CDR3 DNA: TGTGCCAGCAGCGTACACCCCGCAGGTGAGCAGTTCTTC. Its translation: CASSVHPAGEQFF.

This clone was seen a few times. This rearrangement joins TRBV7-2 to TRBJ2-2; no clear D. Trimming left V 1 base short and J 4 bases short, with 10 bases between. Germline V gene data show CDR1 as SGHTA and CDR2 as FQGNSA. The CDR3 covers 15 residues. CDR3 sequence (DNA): TGTGCCAGCAGCTTAGGAATAGGATCCACCGGGGAGCTGTTTTTT. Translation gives CASSLGIGSTGELFF.

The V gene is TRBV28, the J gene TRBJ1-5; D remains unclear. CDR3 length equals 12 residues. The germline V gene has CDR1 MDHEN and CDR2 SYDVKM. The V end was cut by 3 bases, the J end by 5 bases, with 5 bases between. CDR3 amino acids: CASSFWDQPQHF. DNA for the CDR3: TGTGCCAGCAGTTTCTGGGATCAGCCCCAGCATTTT.

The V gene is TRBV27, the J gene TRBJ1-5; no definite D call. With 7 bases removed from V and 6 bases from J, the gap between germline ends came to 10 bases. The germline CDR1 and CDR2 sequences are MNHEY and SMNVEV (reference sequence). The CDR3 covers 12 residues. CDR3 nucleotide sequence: TGTGCCAGCACTACCAACAGTCAGCCCCAGCATTTT. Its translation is CASTTNSQPQHF.

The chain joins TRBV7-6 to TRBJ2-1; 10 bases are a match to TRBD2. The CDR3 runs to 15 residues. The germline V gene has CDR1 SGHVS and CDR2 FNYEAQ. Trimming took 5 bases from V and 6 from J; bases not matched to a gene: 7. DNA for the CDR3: TGTGCCAGCAGCCCAGCTAGCGGGAGTCGCAATGAGCAGTTCTTC. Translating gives CASSPASGSRNEQFF. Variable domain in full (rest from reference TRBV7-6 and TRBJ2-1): GAGVSQSPRYKVTKRGQDVALRCDPISGHVSLYWYRQALGQGPEFLTYFNYEAQQDKSGLPNDRFSAERPEGSISTLTIQRTEQRDSAMYRCASSPASGSRNEQFFGPGTRLTVL.

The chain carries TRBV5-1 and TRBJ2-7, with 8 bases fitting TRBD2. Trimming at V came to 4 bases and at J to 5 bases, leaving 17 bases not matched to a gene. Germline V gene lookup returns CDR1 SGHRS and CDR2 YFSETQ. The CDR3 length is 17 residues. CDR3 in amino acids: CASSRSITASGPDEQYF. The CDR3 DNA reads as TGCGCCAGCAGCCGAAGTATTACCGCTAGCGGGCCTGACGAGCAGTACTTC.

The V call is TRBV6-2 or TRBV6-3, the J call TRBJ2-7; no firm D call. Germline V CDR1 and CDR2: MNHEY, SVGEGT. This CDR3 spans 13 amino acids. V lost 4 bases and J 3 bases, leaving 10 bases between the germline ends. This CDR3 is CASSFGFRYEQYF. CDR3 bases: TGTGCCAGCAGTTTTGGGTTCCGCTACGAGCAGTACTTC.

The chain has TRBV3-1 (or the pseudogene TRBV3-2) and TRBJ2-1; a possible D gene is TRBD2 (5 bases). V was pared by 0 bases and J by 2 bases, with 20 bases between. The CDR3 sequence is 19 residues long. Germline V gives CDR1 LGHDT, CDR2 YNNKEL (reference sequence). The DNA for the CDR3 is TGTGCCAGCAGCCAAGAATCAGAGAGCGGAAGTACCCCCTACAATGAGCAGTTCTTC. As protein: CASSQESESGSTPYNEQFF.

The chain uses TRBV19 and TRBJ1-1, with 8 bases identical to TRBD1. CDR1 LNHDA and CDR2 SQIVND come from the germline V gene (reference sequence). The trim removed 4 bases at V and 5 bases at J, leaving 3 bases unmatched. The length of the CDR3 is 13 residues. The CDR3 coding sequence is TGTGCCAGTAGTACGACAGGGGAGACTGAAGCTTTCTTT. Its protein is CASSTTGETEAFF.

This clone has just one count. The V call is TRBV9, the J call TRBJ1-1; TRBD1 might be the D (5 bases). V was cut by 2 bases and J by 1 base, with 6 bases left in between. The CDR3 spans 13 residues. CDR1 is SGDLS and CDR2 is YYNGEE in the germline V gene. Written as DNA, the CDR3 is TGTGCCAGCAGCGTTGACAGGAACACTGAAGCTTTCTTT. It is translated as CASSVDRNTEAFF.

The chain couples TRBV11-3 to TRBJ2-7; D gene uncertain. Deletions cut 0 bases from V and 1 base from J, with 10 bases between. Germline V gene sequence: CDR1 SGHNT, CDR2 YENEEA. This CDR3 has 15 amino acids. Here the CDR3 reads CASSLDPTTSYEQYF. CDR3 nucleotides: TGTGCCAGCAGCTTAGACCCGACGACTTCCTACGAGCAGTACTTC.

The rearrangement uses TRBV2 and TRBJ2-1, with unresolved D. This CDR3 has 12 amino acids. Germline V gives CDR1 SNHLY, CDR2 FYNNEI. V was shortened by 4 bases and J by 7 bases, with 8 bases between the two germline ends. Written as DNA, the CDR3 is TGTGCCAGCAGTGGAGACACGAATGAGCAGTTCTTC. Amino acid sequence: CASSGDTNEQFF.

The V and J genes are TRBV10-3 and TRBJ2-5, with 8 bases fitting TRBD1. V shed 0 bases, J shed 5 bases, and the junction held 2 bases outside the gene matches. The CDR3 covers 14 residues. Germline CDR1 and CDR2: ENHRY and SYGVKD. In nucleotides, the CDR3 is TGTGCCATCAGTGAGTCTGGACAGGGTGAGACCCAGTACTTC. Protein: CAISESGQGETQYF.

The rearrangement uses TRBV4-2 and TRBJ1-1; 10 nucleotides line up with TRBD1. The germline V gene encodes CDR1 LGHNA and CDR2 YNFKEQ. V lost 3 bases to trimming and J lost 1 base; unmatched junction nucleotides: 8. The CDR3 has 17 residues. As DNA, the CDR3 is TGTGCCAGCAGCCATTCTTTTCGGACAGGGGGGAACACTGAAGCTTTCTTT. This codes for CASSHSFRTGGNTEAFF.